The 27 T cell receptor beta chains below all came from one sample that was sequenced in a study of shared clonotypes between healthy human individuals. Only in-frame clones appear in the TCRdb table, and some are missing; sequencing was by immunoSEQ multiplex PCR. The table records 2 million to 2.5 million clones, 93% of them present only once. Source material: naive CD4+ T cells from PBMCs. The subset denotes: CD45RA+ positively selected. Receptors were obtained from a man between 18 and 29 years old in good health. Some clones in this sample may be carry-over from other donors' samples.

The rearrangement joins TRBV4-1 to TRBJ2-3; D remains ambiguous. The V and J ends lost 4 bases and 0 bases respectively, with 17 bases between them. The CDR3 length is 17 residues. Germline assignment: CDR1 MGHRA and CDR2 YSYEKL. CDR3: CASSLGPALTSTDTQYF. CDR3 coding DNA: TGCGCCAGCAGCCTCGGGCCCGCATTGACTAGCACAGATACGCAGTATTTT.

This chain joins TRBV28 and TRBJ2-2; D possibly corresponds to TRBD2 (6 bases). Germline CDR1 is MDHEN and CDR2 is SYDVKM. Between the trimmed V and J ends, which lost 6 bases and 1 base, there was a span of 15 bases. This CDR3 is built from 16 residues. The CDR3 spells CASSFLEGGNTGELFF. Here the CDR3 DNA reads TGTGCCAGCAGCTTCCTTGAGGGAGGGAACACCGGGGAGCTGTTTTTT.

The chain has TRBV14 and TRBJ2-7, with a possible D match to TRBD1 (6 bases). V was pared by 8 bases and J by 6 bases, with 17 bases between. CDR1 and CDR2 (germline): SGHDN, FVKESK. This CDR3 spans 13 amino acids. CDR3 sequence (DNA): TGTGCCAGCTGCCGACAGGTCCAGAGCGAGCAGTACTTC. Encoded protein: CASCRQVQSEQYF.

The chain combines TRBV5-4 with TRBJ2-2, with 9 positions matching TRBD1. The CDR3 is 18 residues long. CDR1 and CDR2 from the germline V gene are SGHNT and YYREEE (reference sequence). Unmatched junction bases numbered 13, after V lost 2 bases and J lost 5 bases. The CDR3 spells CASSLPPGQGGRTGELFF. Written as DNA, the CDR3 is TGTGCCAGCAGCTTACCTCCGGGACAGGGAGGAAGAACCGGGGAGCTGTTTTTT.

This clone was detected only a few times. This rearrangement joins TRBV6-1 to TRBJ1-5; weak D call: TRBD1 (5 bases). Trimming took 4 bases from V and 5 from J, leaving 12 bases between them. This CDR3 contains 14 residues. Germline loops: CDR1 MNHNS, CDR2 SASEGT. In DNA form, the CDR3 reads TGTGCCAGCAGTGGTGGGACCAGAGATCAGCCCCAGCATTTT. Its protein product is CASSGGTRDQPQHF.

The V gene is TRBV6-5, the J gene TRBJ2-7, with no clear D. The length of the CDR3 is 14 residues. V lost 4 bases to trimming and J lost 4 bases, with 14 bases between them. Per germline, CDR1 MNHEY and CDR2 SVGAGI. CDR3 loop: CASSSTVPAYEQYF. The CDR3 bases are TGTGCCAGCAGTTCCACGGTCCCAGCTTACGAGCAGTACTTC.

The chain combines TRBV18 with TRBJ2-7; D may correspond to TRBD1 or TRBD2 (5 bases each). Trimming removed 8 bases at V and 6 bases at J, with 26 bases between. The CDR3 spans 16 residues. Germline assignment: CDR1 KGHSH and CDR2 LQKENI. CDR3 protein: CASRRDTRQTASEQYF. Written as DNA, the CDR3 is TGTGCCAGCCGCCGGGATACGAGACAGACAGCCAGCGAGCAGTACTTC.

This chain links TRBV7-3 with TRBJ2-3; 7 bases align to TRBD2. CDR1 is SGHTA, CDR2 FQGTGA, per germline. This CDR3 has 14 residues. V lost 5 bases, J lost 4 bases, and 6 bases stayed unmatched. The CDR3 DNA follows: TGTGCCAGCAGCGTTGAACTAGCGCCAGATACGCAGTATTTT. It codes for CASSVELAPDTQYF.

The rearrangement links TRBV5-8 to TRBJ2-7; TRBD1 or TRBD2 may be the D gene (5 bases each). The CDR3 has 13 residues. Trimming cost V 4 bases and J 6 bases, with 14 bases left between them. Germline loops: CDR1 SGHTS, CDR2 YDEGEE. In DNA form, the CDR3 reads TGTGCCAGCAGCGAGAGGGGAAGATTCGAGCAGTACTTC. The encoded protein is CASSERGRFEQYF. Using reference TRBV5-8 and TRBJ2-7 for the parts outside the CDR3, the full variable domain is EAGVTQSPTHLIKTRGQQATLRCSPISGHTSVYWYQQALGLGLQFLLWYDEGEERNRGNFPPRFSGRQFPNYSSELNVNALELEDSALYLCASSERGRFEQYFGPGTRLTVT.

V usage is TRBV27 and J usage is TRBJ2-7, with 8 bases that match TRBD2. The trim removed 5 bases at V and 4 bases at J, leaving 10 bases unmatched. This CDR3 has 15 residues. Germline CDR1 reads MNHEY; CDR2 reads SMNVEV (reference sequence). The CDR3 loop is CASSGLALGLYEQYF. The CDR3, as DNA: TGTGCCAGCAGTGGACTAGCCCTGGGCCTTTACGAGCAGTACTTC.

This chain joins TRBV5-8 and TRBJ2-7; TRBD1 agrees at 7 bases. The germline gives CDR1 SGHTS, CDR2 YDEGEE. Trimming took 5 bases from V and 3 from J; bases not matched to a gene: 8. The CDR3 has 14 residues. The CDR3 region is CASRSGTDLYEQYF. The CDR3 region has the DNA TGTGCCAGCAGGTCCGGGACAGACCTCTACGAGCAGTACTTC. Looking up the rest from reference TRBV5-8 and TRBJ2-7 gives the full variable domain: EAGVTQSPTHLIKTRGQQATLRCSPISGHTSVYWYQQALGLGLQFLLWYDEGEERNRGNFPPRFSGRQFPNYSSELNVNALELEDSALYLCASRSGTDLYEQYFGPGTRLTVT.

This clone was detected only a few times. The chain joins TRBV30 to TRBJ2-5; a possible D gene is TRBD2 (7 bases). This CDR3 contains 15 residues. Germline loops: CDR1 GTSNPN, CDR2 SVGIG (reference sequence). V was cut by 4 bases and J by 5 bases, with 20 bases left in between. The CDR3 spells CAWTQGGGELETQYF. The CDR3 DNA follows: TGTGCCTGGACCCAGGGAGGGGGGGAGTTGGAGACCCAGTACTTC.

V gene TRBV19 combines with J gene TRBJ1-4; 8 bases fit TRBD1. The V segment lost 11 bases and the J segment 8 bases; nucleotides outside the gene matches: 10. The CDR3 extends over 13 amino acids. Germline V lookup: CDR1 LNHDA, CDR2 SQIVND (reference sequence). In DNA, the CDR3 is TGTGCCGTATCCGGGACAGGTACGGAAAAACTGTTTTTT. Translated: CAVSGTGTEKLFF.

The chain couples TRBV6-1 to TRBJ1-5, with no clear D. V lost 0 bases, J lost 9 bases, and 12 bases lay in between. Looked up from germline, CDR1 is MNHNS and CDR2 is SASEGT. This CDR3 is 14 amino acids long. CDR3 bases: TGTGCCAGCAGTGAAGCGGGTGGCCCGGCGCCCCAGCATTTT. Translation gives CASSEAGGPAPQHF.

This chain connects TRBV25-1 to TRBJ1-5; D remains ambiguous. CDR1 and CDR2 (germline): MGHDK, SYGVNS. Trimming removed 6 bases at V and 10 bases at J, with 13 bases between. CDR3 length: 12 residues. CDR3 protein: CASSPKSGPQHF. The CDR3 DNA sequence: TGTGCCAGCAGCCCTAAGTCAGGCCCCCAGCATTTT.

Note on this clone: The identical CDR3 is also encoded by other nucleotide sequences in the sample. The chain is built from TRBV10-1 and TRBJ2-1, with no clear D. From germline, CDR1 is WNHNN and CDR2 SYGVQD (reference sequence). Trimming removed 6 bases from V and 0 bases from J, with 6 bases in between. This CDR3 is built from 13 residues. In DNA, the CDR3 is TGCGCCAGCAGCCCGGACTCCTACAATGAGCAGTTCTTC. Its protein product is CASSPDSYNEQFF.

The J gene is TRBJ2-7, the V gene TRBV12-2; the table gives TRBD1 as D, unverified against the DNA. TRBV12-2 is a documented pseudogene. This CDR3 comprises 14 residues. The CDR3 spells CASRLDDRVYEQYF. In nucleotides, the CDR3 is TGTGCAAGTCGCTTAGACGACAGGGTTTACGAGCAGTACTTC.

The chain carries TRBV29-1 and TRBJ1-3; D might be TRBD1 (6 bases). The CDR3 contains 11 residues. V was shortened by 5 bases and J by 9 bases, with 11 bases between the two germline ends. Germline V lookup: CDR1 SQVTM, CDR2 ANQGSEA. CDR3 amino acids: CSVLDSSTIYF. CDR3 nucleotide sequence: TGCAGCGTTCTGGACAGCTCCACCATATATTTT.

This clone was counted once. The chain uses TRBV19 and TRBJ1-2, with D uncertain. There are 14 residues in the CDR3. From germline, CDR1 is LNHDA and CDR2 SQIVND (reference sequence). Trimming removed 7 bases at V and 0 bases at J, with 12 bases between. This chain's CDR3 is CASTRTGANYGYTF. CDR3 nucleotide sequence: TGTGCCAGTACGAGGACGGGAGCTAACTATGGCTACACCTTC.

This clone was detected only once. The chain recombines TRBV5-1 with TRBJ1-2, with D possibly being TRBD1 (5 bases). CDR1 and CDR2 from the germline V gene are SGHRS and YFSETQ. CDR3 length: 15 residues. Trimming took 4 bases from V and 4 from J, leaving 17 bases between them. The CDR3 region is CASSGGVLKRYGYTF. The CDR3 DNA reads TGCGCCAGCAGCGGAGGGGTTCTAAAACGCTATGGCTACACCTTC.

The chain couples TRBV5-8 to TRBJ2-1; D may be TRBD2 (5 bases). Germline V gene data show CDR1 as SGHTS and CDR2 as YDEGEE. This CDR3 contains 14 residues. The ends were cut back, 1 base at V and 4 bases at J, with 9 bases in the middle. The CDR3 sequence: CASSLSGIYNEQFF. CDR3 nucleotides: TGTGCCAGCAGCTTGAGCGGAATATACAATGAGCAGTTCTTC. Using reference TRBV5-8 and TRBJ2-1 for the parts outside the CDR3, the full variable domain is EAGVTQSPTHLIKTRGQQATLRCSPISGHTSVYWYQQALGLGLQFLLWYDEGEERNRGNFPPRFSGRQFPNYSSELNVNALELEDSALYLCASSLSGIYNEQFFGPGTRLTVL.

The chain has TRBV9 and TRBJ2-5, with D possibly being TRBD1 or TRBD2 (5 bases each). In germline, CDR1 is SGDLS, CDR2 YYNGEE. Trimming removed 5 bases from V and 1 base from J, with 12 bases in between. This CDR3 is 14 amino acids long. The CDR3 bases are TGTGCCAGCAGTCCAACAGGACTCCAAGAGACCCAGTACTTC. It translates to CASSPTGLQETQYF.

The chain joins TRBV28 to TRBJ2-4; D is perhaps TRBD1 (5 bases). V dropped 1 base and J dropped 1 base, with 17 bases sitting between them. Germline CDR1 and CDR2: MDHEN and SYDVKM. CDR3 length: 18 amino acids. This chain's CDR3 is CASSLSLIGVGAKNIQYF. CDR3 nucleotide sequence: TGTGCCAGCAGTTTATCTCTAATAGGGGTCGGGGCCAAAAACATTCAGTACTTC.

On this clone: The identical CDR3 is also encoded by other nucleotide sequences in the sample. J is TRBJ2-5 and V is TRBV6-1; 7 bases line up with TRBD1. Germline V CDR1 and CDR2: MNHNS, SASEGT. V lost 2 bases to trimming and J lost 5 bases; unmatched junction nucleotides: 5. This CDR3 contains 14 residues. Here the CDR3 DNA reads TGTGCCAGCAGTGAAAGGAGCAGGGGGGAGACCCAGTACTTC. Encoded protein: CASSERSRGETQYF.

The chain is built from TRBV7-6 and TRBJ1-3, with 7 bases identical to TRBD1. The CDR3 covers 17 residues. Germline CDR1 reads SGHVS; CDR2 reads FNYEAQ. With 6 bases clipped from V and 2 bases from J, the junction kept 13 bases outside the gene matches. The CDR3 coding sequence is TGTGCCAGCAGTCGAAGTTACAGGGGAAGCGCTGGAAACACCATATATTTT. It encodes CASSRSYRGSAGNTIYF.

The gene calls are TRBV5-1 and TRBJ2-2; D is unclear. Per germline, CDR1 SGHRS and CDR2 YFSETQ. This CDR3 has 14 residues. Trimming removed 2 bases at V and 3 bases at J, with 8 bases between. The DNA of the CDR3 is TGCGCCAGCAGCTTTAACACTCACACCGGGGAGCTGTTTTTT. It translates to CASSFNTHTGELFF.

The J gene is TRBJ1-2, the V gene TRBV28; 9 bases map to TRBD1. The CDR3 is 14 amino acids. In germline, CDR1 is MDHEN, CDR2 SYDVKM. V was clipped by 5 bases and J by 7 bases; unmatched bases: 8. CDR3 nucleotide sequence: TGTGCCAGCAGTCTAGACAGGGGGTTGGTTGGCTACACCTTC. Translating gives CASSLDRGLVGYTF.